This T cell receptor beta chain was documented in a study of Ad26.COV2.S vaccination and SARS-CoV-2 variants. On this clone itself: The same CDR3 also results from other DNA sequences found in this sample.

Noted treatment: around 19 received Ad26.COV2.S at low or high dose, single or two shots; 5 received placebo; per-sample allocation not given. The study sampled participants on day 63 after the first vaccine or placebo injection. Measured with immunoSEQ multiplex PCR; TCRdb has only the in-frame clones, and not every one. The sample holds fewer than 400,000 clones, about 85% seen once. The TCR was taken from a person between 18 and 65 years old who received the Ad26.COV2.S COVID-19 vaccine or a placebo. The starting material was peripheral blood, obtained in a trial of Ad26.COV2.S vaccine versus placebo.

CDR3 in DNA: TGTGCCAGCAGTTACAGGGGGGTCAACACTGAAGCTTTCTTT. Translation: CASSYRGVNTEAFF. The rearrangement links TRBV6-5 to TRBJ1-1, with D possibly TRBD1 on 6 matching bases. Trimming shortened V by 2 bases and J by 2 bases, and 9 bases separated the two germline ends. From germline, CDR1 is MNHEY and CDR2 SVGAGI. The CDR3 is 14 amino acids.